In this sample, the clone carrying this TCR beta chain turned up many times. The antigen remains unidentified. This specimen comes from a study of blood T cells in healthy people across ages. General observations from the study: It was the long-lived donors that had more naive CD4+ cells and higher diversity than aged donors.

Trimming left V 9 bases short and J 2 bases short, with 13 bases between. The CDR3 runs 13 residues. The use of a sample-barcoded 5' primer and a J-beta primer mix characterized a second PCR of 7 to 11 cycles. One entry per CDR3 protein, called by TCRdb with MiXCR from the 5' RACE reads. The sample records around 870,000 distinct CDR3 sequences, 29% being singletons. V and J are TRBV12-3 or TRBV12-4 and TRBJ1-1; D uncertain. Sequences were obtained from blood. The receptor was derived from a woman of 80 years or more in good health. As DNA, the CDR3 is TGTGCCAGTCTTCGGGGTCCCAACACTGAAGCTTTCTTT. This gives the protein CASLRGPNTEAFF.